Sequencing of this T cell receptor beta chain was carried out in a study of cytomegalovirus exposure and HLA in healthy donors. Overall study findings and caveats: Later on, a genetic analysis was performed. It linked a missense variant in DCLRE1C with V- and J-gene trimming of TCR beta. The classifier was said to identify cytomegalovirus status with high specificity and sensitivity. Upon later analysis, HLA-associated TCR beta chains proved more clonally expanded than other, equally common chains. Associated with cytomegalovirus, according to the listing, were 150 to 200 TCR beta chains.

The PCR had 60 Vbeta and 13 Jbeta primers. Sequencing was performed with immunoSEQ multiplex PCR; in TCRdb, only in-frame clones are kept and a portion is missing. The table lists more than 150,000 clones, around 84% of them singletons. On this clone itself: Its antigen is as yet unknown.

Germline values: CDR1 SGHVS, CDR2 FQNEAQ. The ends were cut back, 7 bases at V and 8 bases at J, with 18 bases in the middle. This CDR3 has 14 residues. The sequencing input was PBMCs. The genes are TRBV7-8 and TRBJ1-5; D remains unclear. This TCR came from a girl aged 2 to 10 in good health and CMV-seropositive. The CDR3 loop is CASTPGRIGEPQHF. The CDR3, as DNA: TGTGCCAGCACCCCCGGGCGGATCGGGGAGCCCCAGCATTTT.